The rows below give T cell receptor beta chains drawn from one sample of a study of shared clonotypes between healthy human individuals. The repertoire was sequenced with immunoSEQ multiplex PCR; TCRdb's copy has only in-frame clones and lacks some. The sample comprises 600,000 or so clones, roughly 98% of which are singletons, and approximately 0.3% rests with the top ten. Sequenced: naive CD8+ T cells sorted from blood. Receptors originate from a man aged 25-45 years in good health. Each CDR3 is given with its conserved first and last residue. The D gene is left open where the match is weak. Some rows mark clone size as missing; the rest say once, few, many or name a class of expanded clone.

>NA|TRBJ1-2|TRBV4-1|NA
TGCGCCAGCAGCCAAGTTGGGGGGGTAAACTATGGCTACACCTTC
CASSQVGGVNYGYTF
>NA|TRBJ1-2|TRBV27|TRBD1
TGTGCCAGCAAGGGACAGGACCAAATAAATCAGGGCTACACCTTC
CASKGQDQINQGYTF
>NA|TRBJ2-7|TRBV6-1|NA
TGTGCCAGCAGTGTCACTTCCGGGGGAATGGTTGACGAGCAGTACTTC
CASSVTSGGMVDEQYF
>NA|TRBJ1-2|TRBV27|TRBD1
TGTGCCAGCAGGCGGATGGGGGACAGGGGGGGAGATGGCTACACCTTC
CASRRMGDRGGDGYTF
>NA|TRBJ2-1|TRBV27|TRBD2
TGTGCCAGCAGTTCCCTCACAAGTACATCTAGCGGGCCCTACAATGAGCAGTTCTTC
CASSSLTSTSSGPYNEQFF
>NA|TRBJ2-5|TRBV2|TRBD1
TGTGCCAGCAGCAGGGACAGGGGCATGGGGGAGACCCAGTACTTC
CASSRDRGMGETQYF
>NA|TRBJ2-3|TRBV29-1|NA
TGCAGCGTTGAATCCATTTCAGCTAGCACAGATACGCAGTATTTT
CSVESISASTDTQYF
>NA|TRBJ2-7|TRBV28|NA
TGTGCCAGCTTCAGGCAGGCGGGAGAGCAGTACTTC
CASFRQAGEQYF
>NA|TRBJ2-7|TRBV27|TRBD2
TGTGCCAGCAGTGTAGGATCGCAGGGACTAGCGATTTACGAGCAGTACTTC
CASSVGSQGLAIYEQYF
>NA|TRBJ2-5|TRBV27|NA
TGTGCCAGCAGTTTTCGGAGGCGCTCCCAAGAGACCCAGTACTTC
CASSFRRRSQETQYF
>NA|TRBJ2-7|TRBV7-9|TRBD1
TGTGCCAGCAGCTTAGTTGACAGGGGGAACTACGAGCAGTACTTC
CASSLVDRGNYEQYF
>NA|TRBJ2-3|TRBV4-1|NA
TGCGCCAGCAGCCAAGAAATGGGGATAGATACGCAGTATTTT
CASSQEMGIDTQYF
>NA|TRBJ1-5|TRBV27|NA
TGTGCCAGCAGTCCTCAATCGACAGCCGGGGATCAGCCCCAGCATTTT
CASSPQSTAGDQPQHF
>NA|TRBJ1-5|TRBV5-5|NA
TGTGCCAGCAGCGATCAATCCACCAATCAGCCCCAGCATTTT
CASSDQSTNQPQHF
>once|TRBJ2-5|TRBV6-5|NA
TGTGCCAGCAGTGGGACAAACCAAGAGACCCAGTACTTC
CASSGTNQETQYF
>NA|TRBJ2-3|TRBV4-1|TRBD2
TGCGCCAGCAGCCAAGTGGTCACTAGCGGGAGGCATACCACAGATACGCAGTATTTT
CASSQVVTSGRHTTDTQYF